These T cell receptor beta chains were read from a single sample in a study of cytomegalovirus exposure and HLA in healthy donors. Assay: immunoSEQ multiplex PCR; the TCRdb copy retains only in-frame clones and omits some. The table lists approximately 190,000 clones, roughly 68% of them singletons. Sample: PBMCs. The origin of the receptors is a man aged 35-49 years in good health and CMV-seropositive. The CDR3 runs from the conserved cysteine through the conserved F or W. The D gene is left open where the match is weak. Size is omitted from some rows. Given values are once, few, many or a class for expanded clones.

V gene,clone size,J gene,D gene,CDR3 DNA,CDR3 protein
TRBV5-1,NA,TRBJ2-1,NA,TGCGCCAGCAGCTTAAGGAATTTCGGCAGGGCAATCTCCGGGTACAATGAGCAGTTCTTC,CASSLRNFGRAISGYNEQFF
TRBV18,few,TRBJ2-7,NA,TGTGCCAGCTCACCAGGTCTACCTTACGAGCAGTACTTC,CASSPGLPYEQYF
TRBV11-2,NA,TRBJ2-7,TRBD1,TGTGCCAGCAGTCGGACAGGATTCTACGAGCAGTACTTC,CASSRTGFYEQYF
TRBV7-2,few,TRBJ2-2,NA,TGTGCCAGCAGCTTCTTGGAGCAAGGGGAGCTGTTTTTT,CASSFLEQGELFF
TRBV19,NA,TRBJ1-2,NA,TGTGCCAGTACGTCACTTGGGCCTAACTATGGCTACACCTTC,CASTSLGPNYGYTF
TRBV28,NA,TRBJ1-1,TRBD1,TGTGCCAGCAGCCCAAGGACAGGCCTCACTGAAGCTTTCTTT,CASSPRTGLTEAFF
TRBV5-1,NA,TRBJ2-1,TRBD1,TGCGCCAGCAGCCCCTGGGACAGCGACTACAATGAGCAGTTCTTC,CASSPWDSDYNEQFF
TRBV7-6,few,TRBJ1-4,NA,TGTGCCAGCAGCTCACGTAGCGGGAATGAAAAACTGTTTTTT,CASSSRSGNEKLFF
TRBV6-6,NA,TRBJ1-3,NA,TGTGCCAGCAGTTACAGGGGTTCCGGAAACACCATATATTTT,CASSYRGSGNTIYF
TRBV6-5,NA,TRBJ2-6,NA,TGTGCCAGCAGTCGCGAATTCCTCGGGGCCAACGTCCTGACTTTC,CASSREFLGANVLTF
TRBV6-1,NA,TRBJ2-3,TRBD2,TGTGCCAGCAGTGGACGAGGGACTAGCGGGACAGATACGCAGTATTTT,CASSGRGTSGTDTQYF
TRBV7-2,few,TRBJ2-6,NA,TGTGCCAGCAGTCCCGGCGGTGGACTCTCTGGGGCCAACGTCCTGACTTTC,CASSPGGGLSGANVLTF
TRBV4-1,few,TRBJ2-1,NA,TGCGCCAGCAGCCAAGATAGACAACAGTTCTTC,CASSQDRQQFF
TRBV6-5,few,TRBJ2-6,NA,TGTGCCAGCAGTTCCGAAGTAGCTGGGGCCAACGTCCTGACTTTC,CASSSEVAGANVLTF
TRBV6-5,NA,TRBJ1-3,NA,TGTGCCAGCTGGGGGGGGGCTGGAAACACCATATATTTT,CASWGGAGNTIYF
TRBV10-2,NA,TRBJ1-1,TRBD1,TGCGCCAGCAGTCAGGGGGCTAACACTGAAGCTTTCTTT,CASSQGANTEAFF
TRBV5-6,NA,TRBJ2-7,TRBD1,TGTGCCAGCAGCGAAGACAGGGGTTTCTACGAGCAGTACTTC,CASSEDRGFYEQYF
TRBV5-8,few,TRBJ2-1,TRBD2,TGTGCCAGCAGCTTGGTTCCAGCGGGGGGCCAAGTCTCCTACAATGAGCAGTTCTTC,CASSLVPAGGQVSYNEQFF
TRBV28,NA,TRBJ2-7,NA,TGTGCCAGCAGTTTTAGGGTCAGGGGCGGAAACGAGCAGTACTTC,CASSFRVRGGNEQYF
TRBV7-8,NA,TRBJ2-2,NA,TGTGCCAGCAGCTTACGGACTAAAAGCGGGGAGCTGTTTTTT,CASSLRTKSGELFF
TRBV5-1,NA,TRBJ2-6,TRBD1,TGCGCCAGCACACCTCGGGACAGGGAAGGTGGGGCCAACGTCCTGACTTTC,CASTPRDREGGANVLTF
TRBV7-2,NA,TRBJ1-2,TRBD1,TGTGCCAGCAGCTTGCAGGGGGATAACTATGGCTACACCTTC,CASSLQGDNYGYTF
TRBV18,few,TRBJ1-2,TRBD1,TGTGCCAGCTCACCAACAGGGGTAGGGGGCAACTATGGCTACACCTTC,CASSPTGVGGNYGYTF
TRBV7-2,NA,TRBJ1-1,TRBD1,TGTGCCAGCAGCTTCTCGACAGGGCAAACTGAAGCTTTCTTT,CASSFSTGQTEAFF
TRBV2,NA,TRBJ2-3,TRBD1,TGTGCCAGCAGTGAAGCGGGGACAGGTTTTCACACAGATACGCAGTATTTT,CASSEAGTGFHTDTQYF
TRBV2,NA,TRBJ2-7,NA,TGTGCCAGCAGGGCCGGGACAAGCTCCTACGAGCAGTACTTC,CASRAGTSSYEQYF
TRBV19,NA,TRBJ2-1,NA,TGTGCCAGTAGTATTTCGAGCTCCTACAATGAGCAGTTCTTC,CASSISSSYNEQFF
TRBV29-1,NA,TRBJ2-7,NA,TGCAGCGTTGAACAGGGTTACGAGCAGTACTTC,CSVEQGYEQYF
TRBV10-2,NA,TRBJ2-1,NA,TGCGCCAGCAGTGAGGGCTTCAATGAGCAGTTCTTC,CASSEGFNEQFF
TRBV28,NA,TRBJ1-1,NA,TGTGCCAGCTACGAGCGGGTTGATCTCACTGAAGCTTTCTTT,CASYERVDLTEAFF
TRBV27,NA,TRBJ2-3,NA,TGTGCCAGCCGGCCCGGTCAGGTTGTGCTCGCAGATACGCAGTATTTT,CASRPGQVVLADTQYF
TRBV29-1,NA,TRBJ2-3,TRBD2,TGCAGCGTCGCTGGACTAGCGGGGGCCAGCACAGATACGCAGTATTTT,CSVAGLAGASTDTQYF
TRBV11-2,NA,TRBJ2-3,TRBD2,TGTGCCAGCAGCGAAATCTGGGGGGGAAGCACAGATACGCAGTATTTT,CASSEIWGGSTDTQYF
TRBV6-6,few,TRBJ1-5,TRBD1,TGTGCCAGCAGTTACACAGGGGCCAATCAGCCCCAGCATTTT,CASSYTGANQPQHF
TRBV4-1,few,TRBJ2-7,TRBD1,TGCGCCAGCCGGGGGGACAGGGGCTCCTACGAGCAGTACTTC,CASRGDRGSYEQYF
TRBV6-1,NA,TRBJ1-5,NA,TGTGCCAGCAGGGGCGGTCTAGCGGGCAATCAGCCCCAGCATTTT,CASRGGLAGNQPQHF
TRBV27,NA,TRBJ2-6,NA,TGTGCCAGCAGTTTAGGGGCTCACCTCCCCCTCTCTGGGGCCAACGTCCTGACTTTC,CASSLGAHLPLSGANVLTF
TRBV7-6,NA,TRBJ1-2,NA,TGTACCAGCAGCTTAACGAGGACTAACTATGGCTACACCTTC,CTSSLTRTNYGYTF
TRBV6-5,NA,TRBJ1-2,NA,TGTGCCAGCAGCTTCGCCGTTTCCGGGGGCTACACCTTC,CASSFAVSGGYTF
TRBV7-2,NA,TRBJ1-2,TRBD1,TGTGCCAGCAGCTTAGGAGGACAGGGGGGGGTTAACTATGGCTACACCTTC,CASSLGGQGGVNYGYTF
TRBV19,NA,TRBJ2-7,NA,TGTGCCAGTACCAACTCTCCCTGGAGGGGCGAGCAGTACTTC,CASTNSPWRGEQYF
TRBV18,NA,TRBJ1-2,TRBD1,TGTGCCAGCTCACCCTTAGGACAGGCGAACTATGGCTACACCTTC,CASSPLGQANYGYTF
TRBV5-1,NA,TRBJ1-5,NA,TGCGCCAGCAGCTCGGTACCCAATCAGCCCCAGCATTTT,CASSSVPNQPQHF
TRBV4-2,once,TRBJ2-7,TRBD1,TGTGCCAGCAGCCAGGCGACAGGGGCCTACGAGCAGTACTTC,CASSQATGAYEQYF
TRBV13,NA,TRBJ2-1,NA,TGTGCCAGCAGCTCCTCCCGGCGGAATGAGCAGTTCTTC,CASSSSRRNEQFF
TRBV5-4,NA,TRBJ2-3,TRBD2,TGTGCCAGCAGCGCAGGGACTAGCGGGGGCCCCGTCTCCGATACGCAGTATTTT,CASSAGTSGGPVSDTQYF
TRBV5-4,NA,TRBJ2-1,NA,TGTGCCAGCAGCGTCAAAAGTAGCTCCTACAATGAGCAGTTCTTC,CASSVKSSSYNEQFF
TRBV9,NA,TRBJ1-6,NA,TGTGCCAGCAGCGCCTGGGACTTAGGGAATTCACCCCTCCACTTT,CASSAWDLGNSPLHF
TRBV5-4,NA,TRBJ1-1,NA,TGTGCCAGCAGCTTGGGACAATTGACTGAAGCTTTCTTT,CASSLGQLTEAFF
TRBV2,few,TRBJ2-1,TRBD2,TGTGCCACCGCTAGCGGGGGGGCCAGGGAGCAGTTCTTC,CATASGGAREQFF
TRBV18,NA,TRBJ1-3,NA,TGTGCCAGCTCACCCCAGGCCGGGGACTCTGGAAACACCATATATTTT,CASSPQAGDSGNTIYF
TRBV9,NA,TRBJ2-5,NA,TGTGCCAGCAGCGTAGTTGGCACAGGGAAGGGGGAGACCCAGTACTTC,CASSVVGTGKGETQYF
TRBV2,few,TRBJ2-7,NA,TGTGCCAGCAGTGTTACCACGGGGTTCTACGAGCAGTACTTC,CASSVTTGFYEQYF
TRBV7-6,NA,TRBJ1-1,TRBD1,TGTGCCAGCAGCTTAAACAGGGGGGGCACTGAAGCTTTCTTT,CASSLNRGGTEAFF
TRBV9,few,TRBJ1-2,NA,TGTGCCAGCAGCGTAGGTGAGGGAGCTAACTATGGCTACACCTTC,CASSVGEGANYGYTF
TRBV28,NA,TRBJ1-4,NA,TGTGCCAGCAGGTCCCAGGGCGGGGGTAATGAAAAACTGTTTTTT,CASRSQGGGNEKLFF
TRBV2,NA,TRBJ2-7,TRBD1,TGTGCCAGCAGTGACCCACAGGGGGCAACCTACGAGCAGTACTTC,CASSDPQGATYEQYF
TRBV27,NA,TRBJ2-1,NA,TGTGCCAGCAGCCCCGAGGGGACACAGACCAACAATGAGCAGTTCTTC,CASSPEGTQTNNEQFF
TRBV10-3,NA,TRBJ1-1,NA,TGTGCCATCAGTGCGACAGGCGCTGAAGCTTTCTTT,CAISATGAEAFF